This T cell receptor beta chain was identified during a study of blood T cell repertoires in COVID-19. Study information: The cDNA or gDNA used as material had been derived from T cells, B-cell-depleted T cells, or PBMCs.

The protocol was immunoSEQ multiplex PCR, while the TCRdb copy is restricted to in-frame clones and leaves out a portion. The sample shows about 65,000 clones, over 80% of them seen only once. CDR1 and CDR2 from the germline V gene are SQVTM and ANQGSEA. Trimming stripped 4 bases from V and 6 bases from J, with 12 bases between. CDR3 size: 12 residues. The V and J genes are TRBV29-1 and TRBJ1-2, with D tentatively TRBD1 (5 bases). This TCR derives from a human donor in a cohort sampled during active COVID-19. The sequencing sample was made of peripheral blood. CDR3 in DNA: TGCAGCGTTGGTGGTCAGGGCAATGGCTACACCTTC. Amino acids: CSVGGQGNGYTF.